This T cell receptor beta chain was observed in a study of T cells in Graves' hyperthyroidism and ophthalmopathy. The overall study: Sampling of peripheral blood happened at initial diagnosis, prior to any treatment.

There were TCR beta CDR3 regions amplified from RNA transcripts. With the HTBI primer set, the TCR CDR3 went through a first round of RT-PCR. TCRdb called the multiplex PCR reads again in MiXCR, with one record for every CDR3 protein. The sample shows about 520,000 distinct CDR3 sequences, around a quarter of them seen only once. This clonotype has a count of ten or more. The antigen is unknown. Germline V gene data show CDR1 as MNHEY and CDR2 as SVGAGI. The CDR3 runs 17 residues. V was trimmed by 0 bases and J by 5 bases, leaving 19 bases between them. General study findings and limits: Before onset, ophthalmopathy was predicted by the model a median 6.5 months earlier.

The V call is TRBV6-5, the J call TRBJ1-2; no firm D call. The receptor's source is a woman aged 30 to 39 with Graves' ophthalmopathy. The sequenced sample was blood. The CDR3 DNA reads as TGTGCCAGCAGTTACTCTGTGACCCGTAGCCTTTATTATGGCTACACCTTC. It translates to CASSYSVTRSLYYGYTF.